The 28 T cell receptor beta chains reported below all come from one sample, sequenced in a study of T cells after yellow fever vaccination. Each CDR3 protein gets one entry after TCRdb re-called the 5' RACE reads with MiXCR. The table records 170,000 or so distinct CDR3 sequences, 7% to 10% of them present only once. Sample: CD8+ T cells sorted from PBMCs, taken 45 days after the yellow fever booster vaccination. The receptors were gathered from a man in his late teens or twenties who received the YFV17D yellow fever vaccine.

There are a few counts of this clonotype. The rearrangement joins TRBV7-9 to TRBJ1-2, with D possibly matching TRBD1 (6 bases). The V end was cut by 3 bases, the J end by 2 bases, with 10 bases between. The germline CDR1 and CDR2 sequences are SEHNR and FQNEAQ (reference sequence). CDR3 length equals 14 residues. CDR3 in amino acids: CASSFLTGNYGYTF. The CDR3 DNA is TGTGCCAGCAGCTTTCTGACAGGAAACTATGGCTACACCTTC.

The V and J genes are TRBV6-2 or TRBV6-3 and TRBJ2-3; 11 bases line up with TRBD2. With 4 bases clipped from V and 2 bases from J, the junction kept 5 bases outside the gene matches. Per germline, CDR1 MNHEY and CDR2 SVGEGT. The CDR3 covers 16 residues. The DNA of the CDR3 is TGTGCCAGCAGTTCTCCGGGACTAGCGGACACAGATACGCAGTATTTT. It is translated as CASSSPGLADTDTQYF.

This clonotype was seen at least ten times. This chain connects TRBV6-2 or TRBV6-3 to TRBJ1-2, with 8 bases lining up with TRBD1. Germline V gene sequence: CDR1 MNHEY, CDR2 SVGEGT. V trimming: 4 bases; J trimming: 2 bases; junction bases outside the gene matches: 3. The CDR3 spans 14 residues. CDR3 DNA: TGTGCCAGCAGTTCGACAGGGGTGAACTATGGCTACACCTTC. It yields the protein CASSSTGVNYGYTF.

The chain combines TRBV7-2 with TRBJ1-2; tentative D call: TRBD1 (6 bases). The V gene lost 1 base and the J gene lost 8 bases, with 14 bases spanning the gap. Germline values: CDR1 SGHTA, CDR2 FQGNSA. This CDR3 is 14 amino acids long. CDR3 protein: CASSLVGGPYGYTF. The DNA of the CDR3 is TGTGCCAGCAGCTTAGTGGGGGGGCCATACGGCTACACCTTC.

The genes are TRBV20-1 and TRBJ2-7; TRBD2 matches 7 bases. V shed 8 bases, J shed 1 base, and the junction held 14 bases outside the gene matches. CDR1 DFQATT and CDR2 SNEGSKA come from the germline V gene (reference sequence). The CDR3 length is 15 residues. CDR3: CSSLHLERGSYEQYV. For the CDR3, the DNA is TGCAGTTCCCTTCATCTGGAGCGGGGATCCTACGAGCAGTACGTC.

J is TRBJ2-7 and V is TRBV4-1; 10 bases match TRBD1. Trimming at V came to 4 bases and at J to 2 bases, leaving 2 bases not matched to a gene. The CDR3 totals 14 residues. The germline V gene has CDR1 MGHRA and CDR2 YSYEKL. CDR3 in DNA: TGCGCCAGCAGCCCGGGACAGGGGACCTACGAGCAGTACGTC. Translation gives CASSPGQGTYEQYV.

Only a few counts were recorded for this clonotype. The V gene is TRBV14, the J gene TRBJ2-3; 7 nucleotides match TRBD2. This CDR3 contains 16 residues. With 5 bases clipped from V and 3 bases from J, the junction kept 11 bases outside the gene matches. CDR1 SGHDN and CDR2 FVKESK come from the germline V gene. The CDR3 nucleotides are TGTGCCAGCAGCGCACGGACTAGGTTTGGGACAGATACGCAGTATTTT. Protein: CASSARTRFGTDTQYF.

The chain links TRBV2 to TRBJ2-5; no clear D. V dropped 6 bases and J dropped 3 bases, with 20 bases sitting between them. The CDR3 is made up of 16 amino acids. The germline CDR1 and CDR2 sequences are SNHLY and FYNNEI. CDR3 in amino acids: CASSQPPQAEEETQYF. DNA for the CDR3: TGTGCCAGCAGCCAACCCCCGCAGGCCGAAGAAGAGACCCAGTACTTC.

This sequence joins TRBV5-6 and TRBJ1-1, with D tentatively TRBD1 (6 bases). CDR3 size: 15 residues. V lost 2 bases to trimming and J lost 4 bases, with 15 bases between them. Germline CDR1 and CDR2: SGHDT and YYEEEE. The CDR3 DNA sequence: TGTGCCAGCAGCTTCTCCGGGGGGCGCCGCACTGAAGCTTTCTTT. It codes for CASSFSGGRRTEAFF.

The rearrangement uses TRBV7-8 and TRBJ2-7; D is perhaps TRBD1 or TRBD2 (5 bases each). The CDR3 extends over 15 amino acids. Germline-derived CDR1 and CDR2 are SGHVS and FQNEAQ. V shed 5 bases and J shed 1 base, with 15 bases lying between them. CDR3 residues: CASSPSVGPSYEQYF. The CDR3 nucleotides are TGTGCCAGCAGCCCAAGCGTGGGACCATCCTACGAGCAGTACTTC.

The chain has TRBV5-4 and TRBJ2-1, with no clear D. In germline, CDR1 is SGHNT, CDR2 YYREEE (reference sequence). Trimming cost V 0 bases and J 5 bases, with 6 bases left between them. The CDR3 covers 13 residues. CDR3 bases: TGTGCCAGCAGCTTGGTGGTGGACAATGAGCAGTTCTTC. It translates to CASSLVVDNEQFF.

This clonotype was counted ten times or more. The V gene is TRBV12-3 or TRBV12-4, the J gene TRBJ2-2; TRBD2 matches 8 bases. The length of the CDR3 is 13 residues. V lost 3 bases to trimming and J lost 6 bases; unmatched junction nucleotides: 0. The DNA for the CDR3 is TGTGCCAGCAGTTTCGGGGGGGCCGGGGAGCTGTTTTTT. Translated, it gives CASSFGGAGELFF.

The gene calls are TRBV4-1 and TRBJ1-1; D possibly corresponds to TRBD1 (6 bases). The germline V and J ends were trimmed by 4 bases and 6 bases, with 24 bases remaining between them. CDR1 and CDR2 from the germline V gene are MGHRA and YSYEKL. The CDR3 has 17 residues. CDR3 bases: TGCGCCAGCAGCCCCAGCGGGGGCGGGACTAGGGGGTCTGAAGCTTTCTTT. Encoded protein: CASSPSGGGTRGSEAFF.

J is TRBJ2-2 and V is TRBV7-6; TRBD1 agrees at 11 bases. This CDR3 region has 16 residues. The V and J ends lost 4 bases and 6 bases, in that order; junction bases with no gene match: 7. Per germline, CDR1 SGHVS and CDR2 FNYEAQ. CDR3 DNA: TGTGCCAGCAGCTCCGACCGGACAGGGGGCCCCGGGGAGCTGTTTTTT. Its protein product is CASSSDRTGGPGELFF. Together with reference TRBV7-6 and TRBJ2-2, the CDR3 gives the full variable domain: GAGVSQSPRYKVTKRGQDVALRCDPISGHVSLYWYRQALGQGPEFLTYFNYEAQQDKSGLPNDRFSAERPEGSISTLTIQRTEQRDSAMYRCASSSDRTGGPGELFFGEGSRLTVL.

This clonotype has a handful of counts. The chain uses TRBV5-7 and TRBJ2-7; tentatively, D is TRBD1 or TRBD2 (6 bases each). TRBV5-7 carries the ORF label, with uncertain function. This CDR3 region has 14 residues. Trimming cost V 3 bases and J 3 bases, with 13 bases left between them. This CDR3 is CASSSQGGLYEQYV. The CDR3 nucleotides are TGTGCCAGCAGCTCACAGGGAGGTCTCTACGAGCAGTACGTC.

This clonotype was detected only a few times. The chain employs TRBV6-2 or TRBV6-3 and TRBJ2-7; possibly TRBD1 or TRBD2 for D (5 bases each). Germline V gives CDR1 MNHEY, CDR2 SVGEGT. The CDR3 is 14 residues long. V lost 6 bases and J lost 3, with 15 bases in between. The CDR3, as DNA: TGTGCCAGCAGCCCTTACAGGACTGGCTACGAGCAGTACGTC. It is translated as CASSPYRTGYEQYV.

In its sample, this clonotype was seen a few times. The chain has TRBV7-9 and TRBJ2-7; TRBD1 is a possible D gene (5 bases). Trimming took 5 bases from V and 1 from J, leaving 12 bases between them. The CDR3 is 14 amino acids. Germline values: CDR1 SEHNR, CDR2 FQNEAQ (reference sequence). DNA of the CDR3: TGTGCCAGCAGCACGAGAGACAGTTCCTACGAGCAGTACGTC. It yields the protein CASSTRDSSYEQYV.

The rearrangement joins TRBV4-1 to TRBJ2-6, with unresolved D. V shed 3 bases and J shed 1 base, with 7 bases lying between them. The V gene's germline CDR1 is MGHRA and CDR2 YSYEKL. CDR3 size: 15 residues. The CDR3 protein is CASSQFYSGANVLTF. The CDR3 region has the DNA TGCGCCAGCAGCCAGTTCTATTCTGGGGCCAACGTCCTGACTTTC.

The rearrangement links TRBV4-1 to TRBJ2-1; 9 nucleotides align to TRBD2. With V trimmed by 0 bases and J by 11 bases, 11 bases remained unmatched. Germline CDR1 is MGHRA and CDR2 is YSYEKL. CDR3 length equals 16 residues. CDR3 sequence (DNA): TGCGCCAGCAGCCAAGAGGGGCTAGCGGGGACCCTTAAGCAGTTCTTC. Translating it yields CASSQEGLAGTLKQFF.

This clonotype turned up a few times. The CDR3 DNA sequence: TGTGCCATCAGTGAGACGGAGACCACCGGGGAGCTGTTTTTT. Translated: CAISETETTGELFF. The chain recombines TRBV10-3 with TRBJ2-2; D gene uncertain. The germline V gene encodes CDR1 ENHRY and CDR2 SYGVKD. There are 14 residues in the CDR3. Trimming removed 2 bases from V and 4 bases from J, with 8 bases in between.

Only a few counts were recorded for this clonotype. J is TRBJ2-7 and V is TRBV27; possible D gene TRBD1, 6 bases. The CDR3 sequence is 14 residues long. Looked up from germline, CDR1 is MNHEY and CDR2 is SMNVEV (reference sequence). V was shortened by 4 bases and J by 3 bases, with 13 bases between the two germline ends. The CDR3 bases are TGTGCCAGCAGTTCATCAGGACAGAACTACGAGCAGTACGTC. It encodes CASSSSGQNYEQYV.

The table lists this clonotype with many counts. J is TRBJ2-2 and V is TRBV28, with TRBD2 identical over 12 bases. Germline-derived CDR1 and CDR2 are MDHEN and SYDVKM. The V gene end was trimmed by 5 bases and the J gene end by 9 bases; junction bases not matched to a gene: 10. The CDR3 sequence is 16 residues long. In nucleotides, the CDR3 is TGTGCCAGCAGTCGACCGAGGACTAGCGGGGTCCGGGAGCTGTTTTTT. It codes for CASSRPRTSGVRELFF.

As DNA, the CDR3 is TGTGCCAGCAGCCGCGATAGGACAGGTGTGGAAAAACTGTTTTTT. Translating gives CASSRDRTGVEKLFF. The V call is TRBV13, the J call TRBJ1-4, with 7 bases identical to TRBD1. The CDR3 has 15 amino acids. V lost 5 bases, J lost 8 bases, and 11 bases stayed unmatched. The germline CDR1 and CDR2 sequences are PRHDT and FYEKMQ (reference sequence).

The chain has TRBV12-3 or TRBV12-4 and TRBJ2-1; TRBD2 matches 9 bases. The CDR3 runs 17 residues. Losses at the gene ends were 5 bases for V and 7 bases for J; bases not matched to a gene: 15. The CDR3 here is CASSLPGLARLWNEQFF. CDR3 nucleotides: TGTGCCAGCAGTCTTCCTGGACTAGCGCGCCTGTGGAATGAGCAGTTCTTC.

This sequence joins TRBV7-2 and TRBJ2-5; 12 bases line up with TRBD2. This CDR3 has 17 amino acids. Germline lookup yields CDR1 SGHTA and CDR2 FQGNSA. After removal of 5 bases from V and 7 bases from J, the junction contained 14 bases not matched to a gene. The CDR3 nucleotides read TGTGCCAGCAGCCCCCGACTAGCGGGGGCCCCCGGTGGGACCCAGTACTTC. Translation: CASSPRLAGAPGGTQYF.

Ten or more counts support this clonotype. This sequence joins TRBV4-3 and TRBJ2-3; D gene unclear. V shed 4 bases and J shed 7 bases, with 12 bases lying between them. This CDR3 is 13 amino acids long. Germline CDR1 LGHNA, CDR2 YSLEER. Written as DNA, the CDR3 is TGCGCCAGCAGCCCCCGGGCCGGGTATACGCAGTATTTT. Its translation is CASSPRAGYTQYF.

CDR3 residues: CASSQGVQPQHF. DNA for the CDR3: TGTGCCAGCAGTCAAGGGGTCCAGCCCCAGCATTTT. The V call is TRBV12-3 or TRBV12-4, the J call TRBJ1-5; D possibly corresponds to TRBD1 (5 bases). The CDR3 has 12 residues. Deletions cut 5 bases from V and 7 bases from J, with 9 bases between.

This clonotype was seen only a few times. The chain uses TRBV29-1 and TRBJ1-5; the match to TRBD1 covers 7 bases. The CDR3 is 14 amino acids. CDR1 SQVTM and CDR2 ANQGSEA come from the germline V gene. The V gene end was trimmed by 4 bases and the J gene end by 6 bases; junction bases not matched to a gene: 9. CDR3 amino acids: CSVASGGGSQPQHF. Written as DNA, the CDR3 is TGCAGCGTTGCCTCAGGGGGAGGAAGTCAGCCCCAGCATTTT.